One and the same sample provided the 24 T cell receptor beta chains below, sequenced in a study of CD8+ T cells in alopecia areata. As the sequencing template, cDNA was produced by extracting RNA and reverse transcribing it. Clones were sequenced by immunoSEQ multiplex PCR, and TCRdb holds only the in-frame ones, with some missing. The sample has hundreds of thousands of clones; roughly two thirds are singletons. Source: CD4+ T cells sorted from blood, taken at week 0. These TCRs come from a human donor with alopecia areata.

This clone was seen more than once but under ten times. The chain joins TRBV5-1 to TRBJ2-1; 9 bases fit TRBD1. Unmatched junction bases numbered 16, after V lost 4 bases and J lost 2 bases. CDR3 length: 19 residues. CDR1 and CDR2 from the germline V gene are SGHRS and YFSETQ. The CDR3 here is CASSPAGTGSSEAYNEQFF. DNA of the CDR3: TGCGCCAGCAGCCCCGCCGGGACAGGGTCCTCAGAGGCCTACAATGAGCAGTTCTTC. The full variable domain, with the rest looked up from reference TRBV5-1 and TRBJ2-1, is KAGVTQTPRYLIKTRGQQVTLSCSPISGHRSVSWYQQTPGQGLQFLFEYFSETQRNKGNFPGRFSGRQFSNSRSEMNVSTLELGDSALYLCASSPAGTGSSEAYNEQFFGPGTRLTVL.

The chain uses TRBV6-5 and TRBJ2-3, with a possible D match to TRBD2 (6 bases). CDR1 MNHEY and CDR2 SVGAGI come from the germline V gene. The CDR3 runs to 15 residues. Between the trimmed V and J ends, which lost 5 bases and 0 bases, there was a span of 12 bases. Here the CDR3 reads CASSATGGSTDTQYF. DNA for the CDR3: TGTGCCAGCAGTGCCACCGGGGGTAGCACAGATACGCAGTATTTT.

The chain has TRBV29-1 and TRBJ2-5; D perhaps matches TRBD1 (5 bases). V lost 6 bases and J lost 4, with 15 bases in between. The germline V gene encodes CDR1 SQVTM and CDR2 ANQGSEA. The CDR3 spans 13 residues. CDR3 nucleotides: TGCAGCGTGGGGTCCAGGGATGGAGAGACCCAGTACTTC. This gives the protein CSVGSRDGETQYF.

The chain has TRBV6-6 and TRBJ1-1; D gene uncertain. Trimming took 2 bases from V and 9 from J, leaving 10 bases between them. Per germline, CDR1 MNHNY and CDR2 SVGAGI (reference sequence). CDR3 length equals 12 residues. The CDR3 nucleotides read TGTGCCAGCAGTTACGTCGGAGAGAAAGCTTTCTTT. As protein: CASSYVGEKAFF.

The chain recombines TRBV7-8 with TRBJ2-7, with a possible D match to TRBD2 (6 bases). V was pared by 6 bases and J by 4 bases, with 7 bases between. Germline-derived CDR1 and CDR2 are SGHVS and FQNEAQ. CDR3 length equals 11 residues. In DNA, the CDR3 is TGTGCCAGCAGACGGGAGTACGAGCAGTACTTC. Residues: CASRREYEQYF.

J is TRBJ1-5 and V is TRBV6-5, with D unresolved. V was shortened by 8 bases and J by 6 bases, with 14 bases between the two germline ends. The CDR3 extends over 13 amino acids. CDR1 is MNHEY, CDR2 SVGAGI, per germline. The CDR3 coding sequence is TGTGCCAGCGGGGAGGGAGGGTTTCAGCCCCAGCATTTT. Protein: CASGEGGFQPQHF.

This sequence joins TRBV7-9 and TRBJ1-2; 9 bases are a match to TRBD1. The CDR3 runs 15 residues. The V and J ends lost 1 base and 3 bases, in that order; junction bases with no gene match: 3. The germline CDR1 and CDR2 sequences are SEHNR and FQNEAQ (reference sequence). CDR3 region: CASSLGRTGDYGYTF. The CDR3 DNA reads TGTGCCAGCAGCTTAGGCCGGACAGGGGACTATGGCTACACCTTC.

CDR3 protein: CASSRTGGTEAFF. DNA for the CDR3: TGTGCCAGCAGCCGCACAGGGGGCACTGAAGCTTTCTTT. The chain recombines TRBV4-2 with TRBJ1-1; TRBD1 matches at 8 bases. With V trimmed by 4 bases and J by 4 bases, 2 bases remained unmatched. The length of the CDR3 is 13 residues. Germline V CDR1 and CDR2: LGHNA, YNFKEQ.

Written as DNA, the CDR3 is TGTGCCAGCAGTTACTCTGCGGGGTGGGAACTGTTTTTT. Its protein is CASSYSAGWELFF. This chain uses TRBV6-5 with TRBJ1-4, with D unresolved. V was clipped by 0 bases and J by 12 bases, with 11 bases between them. Germline V CDR1 and CDR2: MNHEY, SVGAGI. This CDR3 spans 13 amino acids.

The chain couples TRBV30 to TRBJ2-2; maybe TRBD1 (6 bases). V lost 3 bases and J lost 10, with 9 bases in between. This CDR3 region has 11 residues. From germline, CDR1 is GTSNPN and CDR2 SVGIG (reference sequence). DNA for the CDR3: TGTGCCTGGAGACAGGGTACGGAGCTGTTTTTT. Translated, it gives CAWRQGTELFF.

On this clone: A junction end diverges from the germline sequence, so it may reflect a read error. CDR3 in amino acids: CASSPQPASRDAQYF. The DNA for the CDR3 is TGTGCCAGCAGCCCTCAACCCGCGTCCCGAGATGCGCAGTATTTT. V is TRBV7-3 and J is TRBJ2-3; unclear D gene. Looked up from germline, CDR1 is SGHTA and CDR2 is FQGTGA. This CDR3 is built from 15 residues.

This clone has only a few counts. J is TRBJ1-5 and V is TRBV4-3; the D gene is possibly TRBD1 (5 bases). CDR1 is LGHNA and CDR2 is YSLEER in the germline V gene. CDR3 length: 16 residues. Between the trimmed V and J ends, which lost 0 bases and 3 bases, there was a span of 12 bases. Here the CDR3 reads CASSQDWGRDNQPQHF. CDR3 bases: TGCGCCAGCAGCCAAGATTGGGGGAGAGACAATCAGCCCCAGCATTTT.

Here the CDR3 reads CASSLRTGLSPLHF. CDR3 nucleotide sequence: TGTGCCAGCAGCTTGAGGACAGGTTTATCACCCCTCCACTTT. The chain combines TRBV11-2 with TRBJ1-6, with 7 bases aligning to TRBD1. V lost 3 bases and J lost 10; bases outside the gene matches: 6. The CDR3 covers 14 residues. CDR1 and CDR2 from the germline V gene are SGHAT and FQNNGV. Looking up the rest from reference TRBV11-2 and TRBJ1-6 gives the full variable domain: EAGVAQSPRYKIIEKRQSVAFWCNPISGHATLYWYQQILGQGPKLLIQFQNNGVVDDSQLPKDRFSAERLKGVDSTLKIQPAKLEDSAVYLCASSLRTGLSPLHFGNGTRLTVT.

The chain links TRBV14 to TRBJ1-1, with TRBD1 matching 7 bases. This CDR3 comprises 14 residues. CDR1 and CDR2 from the germline V gene are SGHDN and FVKESK. Trimming took 3 bases from V and 2 from J; bases not matched to a gene: 3. The CDR3 region is CASSQTGQNTEAFF. CDR3 DNA sequence: TGTGCCAGCAGCCAGACAGGGCAAAACACTGAAGCTTTCTTT.

CDR3: CASSSAGRGRYTF. DNA of the CDR3: TGTGCCAGCAGCTCAGCGGGGCGGGGTCGCTACACCTTC. The rearrangement uses TRBV7-2 and TRBJ1-2, with D maybe TRBD1 (5 bases). Germline lookup yields CDR1 SGHTA and CDR2 FQGNSA. The CDR3 sequence is 13 residues long. V gave up 4 bases and J gave up 9 bases, with 15 bases separating them.

There are a few counts of this clone. One junction end does not reproduce the germline sequence, and a read error may be involved. The V call is TRBV10-3, the J call TRBJ2-7; D is unresolved. The CDR3 runs to 13 residues. The germline CDR1 and CDR2 sequences are ENHRY and SYGVKD. CDR3 in DNA: TGTGCCAGCAGTTACTCCCTGGGCGGTTCCCAGTACTTC. As protein: CASSYSLGGSQYF.

In its sample, this clone was seen a few times. The chain couples TRBV4-1 to TRBJ2-1, with 14 bases matching TRBD2. CDR1 and CDR2 (germline): MGHRA, YSYEKL. The CDR3 runs 18 residues. Unmatched junction bases numbered 2, after V lost 1 base and J lost 0 bases. DNA of the CDR3: TGCGCCAGCAGCCAAGGACTAGCGGGGGGGAGCTCCTACAATGAGCAGTTCTTC. Its translation is CASSQGLAGGSSYNEQFF.

The chain has TRBV7-3 and TRBJ2-5; D might be TRBD1 (5 bases). This CDR3 has 13 residues. The V gene lost 2 bases and the J gene lost 5 bases, with 9 bases spanning the gap. The germline gives CDR1 SGHTA, CDR2 FQGTGA. In DNA form, the CDR3 reads TGTGCCAGCAGCTTACGACAGAGTGAGACCCAGTACTTC. This encodes CASSLRQSETQYF.

V is TRBV30 and J is TRBJ1-2; D is unclear. Germline V gene lookup returns CDR1 GTSNPN and CDR2 SVGIG (reference sequence). The V and J ends lost 0 bases and 4 bases respectively, with 9 bases between them. There are 13 residues in the CDR3. CDR3 residues: CAWSVLHGYGYTF. The CDR3 nucleotides are TGTGCCTGGAGTGTACTCCACGGCTATGGCTACACCTTC. The full variable domain, with the rest looked up from reference TRBV30 and TRBJ1-2, is SQTIHQWPATLVQPVGSPLSLECTVEGTSNPNLYWYRQAAGRGLQLLFYSVGIGQISSEVPQNLSASRPQDRQFILSSKKLLLSDSGFYLCAWSVLHGYGYTFGSGTRLTVV.

This chain uses TRBV30 with TRBJ1-2; D is possibly TRBD1 (5 bases). V shed 8 bases and J shed 4 bases, with 14 bases lying between them. CDR1 and CDR2 (germline): GTSNPN, SVGIG (reference sequence). The CDR3 extends over 12 amino acids. The CDR3 nucleotides are TGTGCCCGAGACAGAAAAGGCTATGGCTACACCTTC. This codes for CARDRKGYGYTF.

The V call is TRBV14, the J call TRBJ1-2; 8 nucleotides align to TRBD1. The germline gives CDR1 SGHDN, CDR2 FVKESK. The trim removed 1 base at V and 6 bases at J, leaving 10 bases unmatched. CDR3 size: 16 residues. For the CDR3, the DNA is TGTGCCAGCAGCCAAGTATCAGGGGGCGTGACAGATGGCTACACCTTC. Translated, it gives CASSQVSGGVTDGYTF.

The chain links TRBV30 to TRBJ2-5; TRBD2 matches 8 bases. The CDR3 contains 13 residues. The germline CDR1 and CDR2 sequences are GTSNPN and SVGIG (reference sequence). V was pared by 5 bases and J by 5 bases, with 7 bases of the junction left unmatched. The CDR3 DNA reads as TGTGCCTGGGGAACGGGAGGGCGGGAGACCCAGTACTTC. Translation: CAWGTGGRETQYF.

The chain carries TRBV29-1 and TRBJ2-7, with TRBD1 matching 7 bases. The trim removed 7 bases at V and 0 bases at J, leaving 3 bases unmatched. In germline, CDR1 is SQVTM, CDR2 ANQGSEA. The CDR3 totals 12 residues. The CDR3 bases are TGCAGCGCTCGACAGGGCTCCTACGAGCAGTACTTC. Translating it yields CSARQGSYEQYF.

The V and J genes are TRBV6-5 and TRBJ1-5; tentatively, D is TRBD1 (5 bases). CDR1 is MNHEY and CDR2 is SVGAGI in the germline V gene. V gave up 3 bases and J gave up 2 bases, with 11 bases separating them. The CDR3 runs to 15 residues. In DNA, the CDR3 is TGTGCCAGCAGTTATTCGGGGGTGGGCAATCAGCCCCAGCATTTT. Translating it yields CASSYSGVGNQPQHF.